The next 9 T cell receptor beta chains were all read from a single sample in a study of blood T cells in healthy people across ages. With a J-beta primer mix and a sample-barcoded 5' primer, a second PCR ran about 7 to 12 cycles. TCRdb re-derived calls from the 5' RACE reads in MiXCR, one entry per CDR3 protein. The data contain about 1.6 million distinct CDR3 sequences, roughly 32% of them singletons. The sequenced material came from blood. The origin of the receptors is a woman in her 30s in good health.

There are a few counts of this clonotype. The chain has TRBV7-2 and TRBJ1-5, with a weak D call TRBD1 (5 bases). The length of the CDR3 is 14 residues. The germline CDR1 and CDR2 sequences are SGHTA and FQGNSA. V was clipped by 5 bases and J by 5 bases, with 13 bases between them. The CDR3 loop reads CASSRGLGDQPQHF. CDR3 nucleotide sequence: TGTGCCAGCAGCCGGGGCCTCGGGGATCAGCCCCAGCATTTT.

The rearrangement joins TRBV5-5 to TRBJ1-1; D may be TRBD1 (6 bases). The CDR3 runs to 16 residues. The germline V gene has CDR1 SGHKS and CDR2 YYEKEE (reference sequence). V lost 6 bases to trimming and J lost 0 bases, with 18 bases between them. The CDR3 DNA sequence: TGTGCCAGCACCCTAGGGACAAGTACGATGAACACTGAAGCTTTCTTT. It translates to CASTLGTSTMNTEAFF. The full variable domain, with the rest looked up from reference TRBV5-5 and TRBJ1-1, is DAGVTQSPTHLIKTRGQQVTLRCSPISGHKSVSWYQQVLGQGPQFIFQYYEKEERGRGNFPDRFSARQFPNYSSELNVNALLLGDSALYLCASTLGTSTMNTEAFFGQGTRLTVV.

This clonotype was recorded at least ten times. V gene TRBV6-2 or TRBV6-3 combines with J gene TRBJ2-1; no reliable D call. This CDR3 comprises 15 residues. Trimming pared 0 bases from V and 3 bases from J, leaving 9 bases between. CDR1 and CDR2 (germline): MNHEY, SVGEGT. The CDR3 reads CASSYSLAGYNEQFF. CDR3 nucleotides: TGTGCCAGCAGTTACTCCTTAGCTGGCTACAATGAGCAGTTCTTC.

J is TRBJ2-1 and V is TRBV27; 11 bases fit TRBD1. The V segment lost 5 bases and the J segment 7 bases; nucleotides outside the gene matches: 7. The germline V gene has CDR1 MNHEY and CDR2 SMNVEV (reference sequence). The CDR3 has 15 residues. CDR3 residues: CASSRRTGGLNEQFF. The DNA for the CDR3 is TGTGCCAGCAGTCGCCGGACAGGGGGCCTGAATGAGCAGTTCTTC.

The V and J genes are TRBV27 and TRBJ2-7; D is unresolved. The V and J ends lost 2 bases and 12 bases respectively, with 17 bases between them. Per germline, CDR1 MNHEY and CDR2 SMNVEV (reference sequence). The CDR3 extends over 13 amino acids. CDR3 DNA sequence: TGTGCCAGCAGTTTAGGAGCCAGTAGTGAGTCGTACTTC. Translating gives CASSLGASSESYF.

This clonotype has only a few counts. The rearrangement uses TRBV7-3 and TRBJ2-1; tentatively, D is TRBD2 (5 bases). The V end lost 8 bases, the J end lost 6 bases, and 14 bases lay between the germline ends. The CDR3 is 13 amino acids. The germline gives CDR1 SGHTA, CDR2 FQGTGA. The CDR3 nucleotides read TGTGCCAGCGGAGGCGGAACTCCCAATGAGCAGTTCTTC. The encoded protein is CASGGGTPNEQFF.

This clonotype has only a few counts. This chain joins TRBV12-3 or TRBV12-4 and TRBJ1-5, with D possibly TRBD1 on 6 matching bases. There are 16 residues in the CDR3. Trimming took 5 bases from V and 0 from J, leaving 14 bases between them. This CDR3 is CASSPSGASSNQPQHF. The CDR3, as DNA: TGTGCCAGCAGTCCCTCGGGGGCTAGTAGCAATCAGCCCCAGCATTTT.

This clonotype was observed a handful of times. This chain joins TRBV5-6 and TRBJ2-7, with 7 nucleotides matching TRBD1. The CDR3 spans 13 residues. V lost 0 bases, J lost 6 bases, and 3 bases stayed unmatched. Germline V gene data show CDR1 as SGHDT and CDR2 as YYEEEE. The CDR3 is CASSLDNRGEQYF. CDR3 sequence (DNA): TGTGCCAGCAGCTTGGACAACAGGGGCGAGCAGTACTTC.

The J gene is TRBJ1-5, the V gene TRBV4-1; D gene ambiguous. The CDR3 is 16 residues long. CDR1 and CDR2 (germline): MGHRA, YSYEKL. V was pared by 0 bases and J by 0 bases, with 9 bases between. The CDR3: CASSQEWGYSNQPQHF. In DNA form, the CDR3 reads TGCGCCAGCAGCCAAGAATGGGGTTATAGCAATCAGCCCCAGCATTTT.